One and the same sample provided the 29 T cell receptor beta chains below, sequenced in a study of vaccination and CD4 T cells after COVID-19. No antigen has been identified for these receptors. At the Johns Hopkins FTIC core, DNA taken from cultured CD4+ T cells was sequenced by way of the Oncomine TCR Beta short-read assay. TCRdb reprocessed the PCR reads with MiXCR, giving one entry per CDR3 protein. This sample has over 11,000 distinct CDR3 sequences; about 56% occur once, and the top ten carry 8.4%. Treatment described: roughly 10-day PBMC culture with coronavirus spike peptide pools or control peptides (ViraFEST assay). The input for sequencing was CD4+ T cells from blood, cultured in vitro, taken before SARS-CoV-2 vaccination. These receptors were taken from a human donor who had recovered from COVID-19.

The rearrangement links TRBV10-3 to TRBJ2-5, with D hard to call. CDR1 is ENHRY and CDR2 is SYGVKD in the germline V gene. Trimming took 10 bases from V and 2 from J, leaving 14 bases between them. The CDR3 runs to 13 residues. The CDR3 loop is CATDTGQQETQYF. The CDR3 nucleotides read TGTGCCACCGATACGGGCCAACAAGAGACCCAGTACTTC.

There are a few counts of this clonotype. The chain is built from TRBV7-2 and TRBJ2-7; D is undetermined. Germline loops: CDR1 SGHTA, CDR2 FQGNSA. The CDR3 spans 12 residues. V shed 0 bases and J shed 6 bases, with 6 bases lying between them. The CDR3 nucleotides read TGTGCCAGCAGCTTAGCGCCGGGCGAGCAGTACTTC. Its protein product is CASSLAPGEQYF. Together with reference TRBV7-2 and TRBJ2-7, the CDR3 gives the full variable domain: GAGVSQSPSNKVTEKGKDVELRCDPISGHTALYWYRQSLGQGLEFLIYFQGNSAPDKSGLPSDRFSAERTGGSVSTLTIQRTQQEDSAVYLCASSLAPGEQYFGPGTRLTVT.

The chain recombines TRBV28 with TRBJ1-6; D is unclear. Trimming took 5 bases from V and 9 from J, leaving 8 bases between them. The germline V gene has CDR1 MDHEN and CDR2 SYDVKM. CDR3 size: 12 residues. In DNA, the CDR3 is TGTGCCAGCAGTCCCCAAGGTTCACCCCTCCACTTT. Protein: CASSPQGSPLHF.

The count of this clonotype is one. The rearrangement uses TRBV6-2 or TRBV6-3 and TRBJ2-5; D gene ambiguous. V lost 5 bases, J lost 9 bases, and 10 bases lay in between. Germline V gives CDR1 MNHEY, CDR2 SVGEGT. This CDR3 is 11 amino acids long. CDR3 residues: CASSPPPAQYF. CDR3 bases: TGTGCCAGCAGTCCCCCGCCGGCCCAGTACTTC.

This clonotype has more than one count but fewer than ten. The J gene is TRBJ1-1, the V gene TRBV6-1, with TRBD1 as a possible D gene (6 bases). Germline values: CDR1 MNHNS, CDR2 SASEGT. The length of the CDR3 is 16 residues. V gave up 5 bases and J gave up 3 bases, with 19 bases separating them. As DNA, the CDR3 is TGTGCCAGCAGTAGCGGGTCCCAGGGGTGGGACACTGAAGCTTTCTTT. This gives the protein CASSSGSQGWDTEAFF.

The J gene is TRBJ2-7, the V gene TRBV7-6, with 8 positions matching TRBD2. Germline loops: CDR1 SGHVS, CDR2 FNYEAQ. J lost 4 bases, V lost 5 bases, and 4 bases had no gene match. This CDR3 spans 13 amino acids. The CDR3 sequence: CASSATSGYEQYF. CDR3 sequence (DNA): TGTGCCAGCAGCGCCACTAGCGGTTACGAGCAGTACTTC.

This clonotype was picked up a small number of times. The V and J genes are TRBV7-9 and TRBJ2-7; D unclear. The CDR3 spans 14 residues. The germline V gene has CDR1 SEHNR and CDR2 FQNEAQ (reference sequence). The V gene lost 4 bases and the J gene lost 3 bases, with 13 bases spanning the gap. This CDR3 reads CASSYSSRVYEQYF. In DNA, the CDR3 is TGTGCCAGCAGCTATAGTAGCCGAGTCTACGAGCAGTACTTC.

The chain has TRBV20-1 and TRBJ1-1; D perhaps matches TRBD1 (6 bases). The CDR3 totals 15 residues. Germline V CDR1 and CDR2: DFQATT, SNEGSKA (reference sequence). V gave up 2 bases and J gave up 5 bases, with 18 bases separating them. The CDR3: CSARIAGTFNTEAFF. Written as DNA, the CDR3 is TGCAGTGCTAGAATAGCCGGGACATTCAATACTGAAGCTTTCTTT.

This chain's CDR3 is CASSLTDTQYF. The CDR3 DNA sequence: TGTGCCAGCAGCCTCACAGATACGCAGTATTTT. The rearrangement joins TRBV6-1 to TRBJ2-3; D is unresolved. Germline CDR1 is MNHNS and CDR2 is SASEGT. The CDR3 sequence is 11 residues long. V was cut by 6 bases and J by 2 bases, with 3 bases left in between.

In this sample, this clonotype turned up a few times. The chain is built from TRBV10-3 and TRBJ1-2, with D hard to call. V shed 7 bases and J shed 2 bases, with 11 bases lying between them. The CDR3 is 13 amino acids. Germline lookup yields CDR1 ENHRY and CDR2 SYGVKD. The CDR3 sequence: CAIKQAPNYGYTF. The CDR3 DNA is TGTGCCATCAAGCAGGCCCCAAACTATGGCTACACCTTC.

The chain is built from TRBV2 and TRBJ1-2, with D possibly TRBD1 on 6 matching bases. The CDR3 extends over 14 amino acids. Germline CDR1 SNHLY, CDR2 FYNNEI. Trimming removed 0 bases at V and 7 bases at J, with 12 bases between. The CDR3 DNA follows: TGTGCCAGCAGTGAAGCCTGGACAGTAAGTGGCTACACCTTC. Protein: CASSEAWTVSGYTF.

The chain couples TRBV6-2 or TRBV6-3 to TRBJ2-7; D remains ambiguous. Germline-derived CDR1 and CDR2 are MNHEY and SVGEGT. Trimming cost V 2 bases and J 9 bases, with 20 bases left between them. The CDR3 extends over 15 amino acids. The CDR3 loop is CASSYRVQGPLGQYF. The CDR3 nucleotides are TGTGCCAGCAGTTACAGGGTCCAAGGCCCCCTGGGGCAGTACTTC.

This chain uses TRBV20-1 with TRBJ1-5, with D maybe TRBD1 (6 bases). V dropped 5 bases and J dropped 3 bases, with 14 bases sitting between them. Germline-derived CDR1 and CDR2 are DFQATT and SNEGSKA (reference sequence). This CDR3 region has 14 residues. This CDR3 is CSASPGHNNQPQHF. The CDR3 nucleotides read TGCAGTGCTTCCCCGGGACATAACAATCAGCCCCAGCATTTT.

J is TRBJ1-1 and V is TRBV24-1; the D is unclear. V dropped 9 bases and J dropped 1 base, with 11 bases sitting between them. The CDR3 covers 13 residues. CDR1 is KGHDR, CDR2 SFDVKD, per germline. The CDR3 reads CATANRQNTEAFF. CDR3 coding DNA: TGTGCCACCGCAAACCGACAGAACACTGAAGCTTTCTTT.

The chain joins TRBV11-2 to TRBJ2-6; the D is unclear. Germline assignment: CDR1 SGHAT and CDR2 FQNNGV. Trimming cost V 5 bases and J 3 bases, with 11 bases left between them. CDR3 length: 15 amino acids. In nucleotides, the CDR3 is TGTGCCAGCAGCGCCCGGGTACTTGGGGCCAACGTCCTGACTTTC. This encodes CASSARVLGANVLTF. Together with reference TRBV11-2 and TRBJ2-6, the CDR3 gives the full variable domain: EAGVAQSPRYKIIEKRQSVAFWCNPISGHATLYWYQQILGQGPKLLIQFQNNGVVDDSQLPKDRFSAERLKGVDSTLKIQPAKLEDSAVYLCASSARVLGANVLTFGAGSRLTVL.

The chain joins TRBV20-1 to TRBJ1-4; 10 bases map to TRBD1. Germline CDR1 is DFQATT and CDR2 is SNEGSKA (reference sequence). After removal of 2 bases from V and 3 bases from J, the junction contained 9 bases not matched to a gene. The CDR3 loop spans 17 amino acids. DNA for the CDR3: TGCAGTGCTAGACCACCTAGACAGGGGGCCGCTAATGAAAAACTGTTTTTT. The encoded protein is CSARPPRQGAANEKLFF.

V is TRBV12-3 or TRBV12-4 and J is TRBJ1-5; D uncertain. V lost 3 bases and J lost 3, with 9 bases in between. The CDR3 is 14 residues long. In DNA, the CDR3 is TGTGCCAGCAGTTTTGGAACCGCCAATCAGCCCCAGCATTTT. It specifies CASSFGTANQPQHF.

The chain carries TRBV19 and TRBJ1-6, with unresolved D. This CDR3 contains 14 residues. Germline V lookup: CDR1 LNHDA, CDR2 SQIVND (reference sequence). The V and J ends lost 6 bases and 5 bases respectively, with 11 bases between them. In nucleotides, the CDR3 is TGTGCCAGTAGGTCCGGGAGAGATAATTCACCCCTCCACTTT. Translated: CASRSGRDNSPLHF.

The chain uses TRBV20-1 and TRBJ2-3; TRBD2 matches 8 bases. The junction had 8 bases not matched to a gene; V was cut back by 0 bases and J by 0 bases. The length of the CDR3 is 17 residues. Germline assignment: CDR1 DFQATT and CDR2 SNEGSKA (reference sequence). The chain's CDR3 is CSARDPTSGTSTDTQYF. Here the CDR3 DNA reads TGCAGTGCTAGAGACCCCACTAGCGGAACGAGCACAGATACGCAGTATTTT.

V gene TRBV23-1 combines with J gene TRBJ1-4; D unclear. TRBV23-1 is sorted into the ORF group, with uncertain function. Between the trimmed V and J ends, which lost 3 bases and 10 bases, there was a span of 12 bases. The CDR3 is 13 amino acids. The chain's CDR3 is CASSHRTEGKLFF. Here the CDR3 DNA reads TGCGCCAGCAGTCACCGGACGGAGGGAAAACTGTTTTTT.

The chain is built from TRBV20-1 and TRBJ1-1; unclear D gene. Germline CDR1 DFQATT, CDR2 SNEGSKA (reference sequence). V was pared by 3 bases and J by 5 bases, with 16 bases between. CDR3 length equals 14 residues. In DNA, the CDR3 is TGCAGTGCTAGTAAGTCCCGATCGGGGACTGAAGCTTTCTTT. This encodes CSASKSRSGTEAFF.

This chain connects TRBV6-1 to TRBJ2-1; 7 nucleotides agree with TRBD2. The length of the CDR3 is 15 residues. CDR1 and CDR2 (germline): MNHNS, SASEGT. Trimming took 7 bases from V and 5 from J; bases not matched to a gene: 11. The chain's CDR3 is CASTELGLPHNEQFF. In DNA form, the CDR3 reads TGTGCCAGCACCGAACTGGGACTACCCCACAATGAGCAGTTCTTC.

This clonotype was detected a few times. This chain joins TRBV24-1 and TRBJ2-3; D remains unclear. Germline lookup yields CDR1 KGHDR and CDR2 SFDVKD. V was shortened by 5 bases and J by 0 bases, with 5 bases between the two germline ends. CDR3 length equals 13 residues. For the CDR3, the DNA is TGTGCCACCAGTGTGGCTAGCACAGATACGCAGTATTTT. Translating gives CATSVASTDTQYF.

The genes are TRBV20-1 and TRBJ2-7; 8 bases agree with TRBD2. This CDR3 has 19 residues. Germline V lookup: CDR1 DFQATT, CDR2 SNEGSKA (reference sequence). V lost 2 bases and J lost 4; bases outside the gene matches: 22. Written as DNA, the CDR3 is TGCAGTGCTAGAATTGTTGGGGTAAGATCGGGAGGGCCCATTTACGAGCAGTACTTC. Protein product: CSARIVGVRSGGPIYEQYF.

CDR3 nucleotides: TGCAGTGCTAGAGCCCGACAGGGGATGAACACTGAAGCTTTCTTT. Protein: CSARARQGMNTEAFF. The chain uses TRBV20-1 and TRBJ1-1; 8 nucleotides match TRBD1. This CDR3 region has 15 residues. With 1 base clipped from V and 0 bases from J, the junction kept 4 bases outside the gene matches. Germline V gene lookup returns CDR1 DFQATT and CDR2 SNEGSKA (reference sequence).

This clonotype ranks as medium-sized (0.01 to 0.1%). The chain joins TRBV15 to TRBJ2-5; D assignment may be TRBD1 or TRBD2 (6 bases each). CDR3 length equals 17 residues. Trimming removed 4 bases at V and 0 bases at J, with 18 bases between. Germline V gene lookup returns CDR1 LNHNV and CDR2 YYDKDF (reference sequence). CDR3 amino acids: CATSKGGSWGYQETQYF. CDR3 sequence (DNA): TGTGCCACCAGCAAGGGGGGTTCATGGGGTTACCAAGAGACCCAGTACTTC.

The chain links TRBV28 to TRBJ1-3, with a possible D match to TRBD1 (5 bases). Germline V gives CDR1 MDHEN, CDR2 SYDVKM. The CDR3 is 12 amino acids. V lost 7 bases and J lost 4, with 8 bases in between. CDR3 sequence: CASTAGGNTIYF. In nucleotides, the CDR3 is TGTGCCAGCACCGCAGGGGGAAACACCATATATTTT.

The genes are TRBV20-1 and TRBJ1-1, with TRBD1 identical over 8 bases. V trimming: 2 bases; J trimming: 11 bases; junction bases outside the gene matches: 13. Germline V CDR1 and CDR2: DFQATT, SNEGSKA (reference sequence). The CDR3 spans 14 residues. CDR3 protein: CSARPGTGMEGAFF. Here the CDR3 DNA reads TGCAGTGCTAGACCCGGGACAGGCATGGAGGGGGCTTTCTTT.

This clonotype was observed a single time. The rearrangement links TRBV20-1 to TRBJ1-1; D is perhaps TRBD1 (6 bases). Per germline, CDR1 DFQATT and CDR2 SNEGSKA (reference sequence). V was clipped by 5 bases and J by 7 bases, with 20 bases between them. The CDR3 contains 14 residues. The CDR3 coding sequence is TGCAGTGCTCCCTGGCGGGGGGGCTCGAATGAAGCTTTCTTT. Amino acid sequence: CSAPWRGGSNEAFF.